The sequence of this T cell receptor (beta chain) was determined in a study of T cells after yellow fever vaccination. Study context: In the case of low-cell-number fractions, SMART-Seq v4 Ultra Low Input was used for preparation. The study, taken as a whole, reports: In post-booster samples, most primary-vaccination clones reappeared (approximately 96% CD4, 75% to 90% CD8). Sorted repertoires could include abundant contaminating clonotypes from bulk cells.

This CDR3 region has 17 residues. The V segment lost 1 base and the J segment 1 base; nucleotides outside the gene matches: 5. Germline loops: CDR1 SGDLS, CDR2 YYNGEE. UMIs were added to TCR cDNA along with a universal primer site when it was made by 5'RACE template switching. TCRdb recomputed calls from the 5' RACE reads with MiXCR, one row per CDR3 protein. The sample carries a few hundred thousand distinct CDR3 sequences, around 6.8% recorded once. The sample holds a few counts of this clonotype. Its antigen is unknown. The chain has TRBV9 and TRBJ2-3; 11 nucleotides agree with TRBD2. This sequence was found in a man aged 18 to 35 who received the YFV17D yellow fever vaccine. The sample consisted of PBMCs, taken more than 40 days after the first yellow fever vaccination. The CDR3 spells CASSVFSGGAGTDTQYF. CDR3 in DNA: TGTGCCAGCAGCGTATTTAGCGGGGGGGCAGGCACAGATACGCAGTATTTT.